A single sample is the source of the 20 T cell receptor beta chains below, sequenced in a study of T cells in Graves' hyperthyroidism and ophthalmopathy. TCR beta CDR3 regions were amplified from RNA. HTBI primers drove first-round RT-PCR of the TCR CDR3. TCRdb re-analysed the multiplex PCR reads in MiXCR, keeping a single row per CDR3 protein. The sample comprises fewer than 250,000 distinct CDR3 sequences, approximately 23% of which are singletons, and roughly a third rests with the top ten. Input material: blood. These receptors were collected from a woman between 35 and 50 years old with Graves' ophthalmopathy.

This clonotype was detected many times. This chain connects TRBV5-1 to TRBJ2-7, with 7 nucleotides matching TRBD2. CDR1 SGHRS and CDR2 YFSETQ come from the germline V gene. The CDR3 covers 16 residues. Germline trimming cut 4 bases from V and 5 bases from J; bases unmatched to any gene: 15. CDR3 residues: CASSRTGGGSGDEQYF. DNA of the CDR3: TGCGCCAGCAGCCGAACAGGTGGCGGGAGTGGCGACGAGCAGTACTTC. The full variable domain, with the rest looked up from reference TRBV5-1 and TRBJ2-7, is KAGVTQTPRYLIKTRGQQVTLSCSPISGHRSVSWYQQTPGQGLQFLFEYFSETQRNKGNFPGRFSGRQFSNSRSEMNVSTLELGDSALYLCASSRTGGGSGDEQYFGPGTRLTVT.

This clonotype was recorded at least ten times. For the CDR3, the DNA is TGCGCCAGCAGCGCTACCCAGGGAGGAGAGCAGTACTTC. It is translated as CASSATQGGEQYF. V usage is TRBV10-2 and J usage is TRBJ2-7, with a possible D match to TRBD2 (6 bases). The V end was cut by 6 bases, the J end by 7 bases, with 16 bases between. Germline V CDR1 and CDR2: WSHSY, SAAADI. This CDR3 has 13 amino acids.

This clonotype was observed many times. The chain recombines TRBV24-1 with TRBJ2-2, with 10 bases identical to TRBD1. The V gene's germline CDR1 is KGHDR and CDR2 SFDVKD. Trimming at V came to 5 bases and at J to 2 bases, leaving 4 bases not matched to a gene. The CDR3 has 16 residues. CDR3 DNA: TGTGCCACCAGTGGATGGACAGGGGGTAACACCGGGGAGCTGTTTTTT. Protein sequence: CATSGWTGGNTGELFF.

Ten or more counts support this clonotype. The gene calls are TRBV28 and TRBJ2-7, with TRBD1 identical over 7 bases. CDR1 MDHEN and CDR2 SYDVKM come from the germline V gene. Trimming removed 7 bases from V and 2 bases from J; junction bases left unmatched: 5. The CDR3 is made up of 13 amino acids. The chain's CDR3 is CASKGDRAYEQYF. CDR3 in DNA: TGTGCCAGCAAGGGCGACAGGGCCTACGAGCAGTACTTC.

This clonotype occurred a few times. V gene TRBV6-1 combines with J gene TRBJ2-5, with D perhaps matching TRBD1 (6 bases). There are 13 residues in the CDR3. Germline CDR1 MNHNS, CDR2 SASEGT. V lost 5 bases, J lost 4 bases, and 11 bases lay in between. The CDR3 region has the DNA TGTGCCAGCAGTATCAGGGGTCTAGAGACCCAGTACTTC. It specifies CASSIRGLETQYF.

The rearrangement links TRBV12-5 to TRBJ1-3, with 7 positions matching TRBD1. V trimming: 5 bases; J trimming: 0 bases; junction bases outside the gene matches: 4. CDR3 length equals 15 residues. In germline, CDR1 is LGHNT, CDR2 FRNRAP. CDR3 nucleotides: TGTGCTAGTGGTCGGGACAGCCACTCTGGAAACACCATATATTTT. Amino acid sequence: CASGRDSHSGNTIYF.

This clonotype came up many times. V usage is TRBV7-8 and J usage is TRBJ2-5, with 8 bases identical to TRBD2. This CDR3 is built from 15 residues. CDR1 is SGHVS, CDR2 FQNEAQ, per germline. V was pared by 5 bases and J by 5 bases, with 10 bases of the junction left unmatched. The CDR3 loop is CASSPPGTRRETQYF. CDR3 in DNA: TGTGCCAGCAGCCCCCCCGGGACTAGGCGTGAGACCCAGTACTTC.

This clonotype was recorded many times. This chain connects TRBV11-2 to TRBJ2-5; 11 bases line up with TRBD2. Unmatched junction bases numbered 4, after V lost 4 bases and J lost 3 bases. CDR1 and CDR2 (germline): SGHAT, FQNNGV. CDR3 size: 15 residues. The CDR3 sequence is CASSSPGLAEETQYF. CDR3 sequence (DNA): TGTGCCAGCAGCTCCCCGGGACTAGCGGAAGAGACCCAGTACTTC. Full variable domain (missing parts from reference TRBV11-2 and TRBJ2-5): EAGVAQSPRYKIIEKRQSVAFWCNPISGHATLYWYQQILGQGPKLLIQFQNNGVVDDSQLPKDRFSAERLKGVDSTLKIQPAKLEDSAVYLCASSSPGLAEETQYFGPGTRLLVL.

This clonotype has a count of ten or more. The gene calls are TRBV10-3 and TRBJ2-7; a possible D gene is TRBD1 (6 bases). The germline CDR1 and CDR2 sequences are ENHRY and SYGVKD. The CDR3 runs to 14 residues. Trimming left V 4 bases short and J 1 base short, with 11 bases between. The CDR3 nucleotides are TGTGCCATCAGTGGGGATAGGGGGTCCTACGAGCAGTACTTC. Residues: CAISGDRGSYEQYF.

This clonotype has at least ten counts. CDR3 sequence reads: CASSLGGRETQYF. The CDR3 DNA follows: TGTGCCAGCAGCTTAGGTGGTCGAGAGACCCAGTACTTC. The V call is TRBV7-3, the J call TRBJ2-5; no firm D call. V was clipped by 2 bases and J by 4 bases, with 8 bases between them. Germline CDR1 is SGHTA and CDR2 is FQGTGA. The CDR3 consists of 13 residues.

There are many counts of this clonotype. Here the CDR3 DNA reads TGTGCCATCCAAACAGGGGTCTATAATTCACCCCTCCACTTT. Its protein product is CAIQTGVYNSPLHF. V is TRBV6-1 and J is TRBJ1-6; 7 nucleotides match TRBD1. V was clipped by 10 bases and J by 3 bases; unmatched bases: 6. Germline V gene sequence: CDR1 MNHNS, CDR2 SASEGT. There are 14 residues in the CDR3.

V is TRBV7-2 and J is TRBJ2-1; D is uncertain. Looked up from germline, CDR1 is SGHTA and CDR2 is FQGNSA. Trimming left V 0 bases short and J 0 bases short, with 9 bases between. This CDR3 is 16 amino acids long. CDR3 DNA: TGTGCCAGCAGCTTAGCTAACGGACCCTCCTACAATGAGCAGTTCTTC. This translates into CASSLANGPSYNEQFF. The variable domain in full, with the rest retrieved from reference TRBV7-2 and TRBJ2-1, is GAGVSQSPSNKVTEKGKDVELRCDPISGHTALYWYRQSLGQGLEFLIYFQGNSAPDKSGLPSDRFSAERTGGSVSTLTIQRTQQEDSAVYLCASSLANGPSYNEQFFGPGTRLTVL.

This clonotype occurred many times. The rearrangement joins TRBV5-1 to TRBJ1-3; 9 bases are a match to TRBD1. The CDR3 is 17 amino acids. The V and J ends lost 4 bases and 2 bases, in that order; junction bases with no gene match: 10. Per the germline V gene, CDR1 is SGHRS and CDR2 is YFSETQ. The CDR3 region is CASSRTVGQGAGNTIYF. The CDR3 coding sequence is TGCGCCAGCAGCCGGACGGTGGGACAGGGAGCTGGAAACACCATATATTTT.

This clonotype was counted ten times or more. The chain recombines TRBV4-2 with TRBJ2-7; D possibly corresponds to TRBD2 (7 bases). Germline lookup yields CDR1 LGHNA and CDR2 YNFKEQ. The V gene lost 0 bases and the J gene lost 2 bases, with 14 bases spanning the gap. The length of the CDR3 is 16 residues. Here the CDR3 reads CASSQERGARTYEQYF. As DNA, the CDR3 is TGTGCCAGCAGCCAAGAACGGGGGGCAAGGACCTACGAGCAGTACTTC.

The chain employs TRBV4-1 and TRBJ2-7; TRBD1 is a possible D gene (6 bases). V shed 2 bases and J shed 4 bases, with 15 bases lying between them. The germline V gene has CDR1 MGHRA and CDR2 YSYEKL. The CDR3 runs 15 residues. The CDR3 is CASSQPGQGIYEQYF. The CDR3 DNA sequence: TGCGCCAGCAGCCAACCGGGACAAGGGATATACGAGCAGTACTTC.

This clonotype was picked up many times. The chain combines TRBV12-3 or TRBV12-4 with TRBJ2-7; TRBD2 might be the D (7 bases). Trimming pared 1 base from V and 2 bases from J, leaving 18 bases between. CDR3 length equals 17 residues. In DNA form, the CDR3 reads TGTGCCAGCAGTTTAGGTGGGTGGGGGGGCCTCACCTACGAGCAGTACTTC. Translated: CASSLGGWGGLTYEQYF.

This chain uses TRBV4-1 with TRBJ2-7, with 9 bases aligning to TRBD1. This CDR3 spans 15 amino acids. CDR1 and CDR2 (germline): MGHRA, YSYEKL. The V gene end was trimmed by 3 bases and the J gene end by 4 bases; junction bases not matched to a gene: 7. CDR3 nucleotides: TGCGCCAGCAGCCACGGGGGACAGGGCTTTTACGAGCAGTACTTC. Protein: CASSHGGQGFYEQYF.

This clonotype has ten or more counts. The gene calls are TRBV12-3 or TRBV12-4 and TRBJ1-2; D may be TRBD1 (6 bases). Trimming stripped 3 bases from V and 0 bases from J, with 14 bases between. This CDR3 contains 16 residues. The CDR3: CASSFTGTITNYGYTF. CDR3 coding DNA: TGTGCCAGCAGTTTTACAGGGACGATTACTAACTATGGCTACACCTTC.

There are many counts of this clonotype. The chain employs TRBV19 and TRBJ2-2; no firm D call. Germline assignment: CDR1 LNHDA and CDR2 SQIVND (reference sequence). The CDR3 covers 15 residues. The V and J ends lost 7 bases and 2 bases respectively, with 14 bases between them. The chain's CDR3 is CASTRKEINTGELFF. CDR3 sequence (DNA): TGTGCCAGTACCCGGAAGGAAATTAACACCGGGGAGCTGTTTTTT.

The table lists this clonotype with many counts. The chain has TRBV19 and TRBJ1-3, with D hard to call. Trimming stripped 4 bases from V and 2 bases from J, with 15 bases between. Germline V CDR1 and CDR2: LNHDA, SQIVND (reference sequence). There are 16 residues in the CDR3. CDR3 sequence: CASSNDPVGPGNTIYF. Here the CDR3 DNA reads TGTGCCAGTAGTAACGACCCGGTGGGTCCTGGAAACACCATATATTTT. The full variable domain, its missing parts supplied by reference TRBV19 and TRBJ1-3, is DGGITQSPKYLFRKEGQNVTLSCEQNLNHDAMYWYRQDPGQGLRLIYYSQIVNDFQKGDIAEGYSVSREKKESFPLTVTSAQKNPTAFYLCASSNDPVGPGNTIYFGEGSWLTVV.